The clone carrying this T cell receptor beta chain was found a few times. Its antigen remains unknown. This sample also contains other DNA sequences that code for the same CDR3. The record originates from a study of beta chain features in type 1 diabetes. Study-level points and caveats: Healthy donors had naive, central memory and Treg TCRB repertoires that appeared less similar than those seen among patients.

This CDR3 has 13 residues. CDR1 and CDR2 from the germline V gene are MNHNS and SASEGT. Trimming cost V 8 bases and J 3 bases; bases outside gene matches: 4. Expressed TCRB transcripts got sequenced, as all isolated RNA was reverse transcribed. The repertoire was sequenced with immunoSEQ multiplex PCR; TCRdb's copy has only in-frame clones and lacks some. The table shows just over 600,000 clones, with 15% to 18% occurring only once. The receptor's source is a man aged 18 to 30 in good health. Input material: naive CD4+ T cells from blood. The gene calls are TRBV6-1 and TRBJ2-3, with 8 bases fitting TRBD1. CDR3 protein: CASPRTGTDTQYF. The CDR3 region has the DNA TGTGCCAGCCCCCGGACAGGGACAGATACGCAGTATTTT.